Listed below are T cell receptor beta chains from one sample, sequenced in a study. TCRdb fed the RT-PCR reads into MiXCR, producing one record per CDR3 protein. The data show more than 550,000 distinct CDR3 sequences, 14% seen once. Sequenced sample: memory CD4+ T cells from blood. The origin of the receptors is a female donor in good health, serving as a healthy control. Both conserved end residues are part of each CDR3. D genes are given only for firm matches. Clone size is given for some rows only: seen once, a few or many times, or a class if the clone is expanded.

clone_size | cdr3_length | d_call | j_call | v_call | cdr3_nt | cdr3_aa
- | 13 | TRBD1 | TRBJ2-1 | TRBV14 | TGTGCCAGCAGTCACGTACAGGGGGATGAGCAGTTCTTC | CASSHVQGDEQFF
many | 14 | - | TRBJ2-3 | TRBV9 | TGTGCCAGCAGCGTAGCCATCCTCACAGATACGCAGTATTTT | CASSVAILTDTQYF
- | 15 | - | TRBJ1-6 | TRBV12-3/TRBV12-4 | TGTGCCAGCAGTTTAGGAGGACAGAGTAATTCACCCCTCCACTTT | CASSLGGQSNSPLHF
many | 15 | - | TRBJ2-1 | TRBV5-1 | TGCGCCAGCAGCTTGGACCTGAGCTCCTACAATGAGCAGTTCTTC | CASSLDLSSYNEQFF
- | 14 | - | TRBJ1-4 | TRBV5-1 | TGCGCCAGCAGCTTCGGGGGTTTCGGTGAAAAACTGTTTTTT | CASSFGGFGEKLFF
many | 15 | - | TRBJ2-5 | TRBV7-2 | TGTGCCAGCAGCTTAAACCGGGACAACCAAGAGACCCAGTACTTC | CASSLNRDNQETQYF
few | 16 | - | TRBJ1-2 | TRBV7-9 | TGTGCCAGCAGCTTAGACCGGGTACTCCCTAACTATGGCTACACCTTC | CASSLDRVLPNYGYTF
few | 16 | TRBD2 | TRBJ2-7 | TRBV28 | TGTGCCAGCAGGGGGGGGACTAGCGGGAGAAGGTACGAGCAGTACTTC | CASRGGTSGRRYEQYF
few | 13 | - | TRBJ1-1 | TRBV6-5 | TGTGCCAGCAACACCCATACGAACACTGAAGCTTTCTTT | CASNTHTNTEAFF
many | 14 | - | TRBJ2-7 | TRBV6-5 | TGTGCCAGCAGTTATGGTCGGGGAACCTACGAGCAGTACTTC | CASSYGRGTYEQYF
- | 14 | - | TRBJ1-3 | TRBV11-2 | TGTGCCAGCACCCGAGGGGTGGGCGGAAACACCATATATTTT | CASTRGVGGNTIYF
few | 16 | TRBD2 | TRBJ2-1 | TRBV5-6 | TGTGCCAGCAGCATACCTGCTAGCGGCTATTACAATGAGCAGTTCTTC | CASSIPASGYYNEQFF
many | 15 | - | TRBJ1-1 | TRBV12-3/TRBV12-4 | TGTGCCAGCAGTTCACACATGGGTAAGACCCCTGAAGCTTTCTTT | CASSSHMGKTPEAFF
many | 13 | - | TRBJ1-2 | TRBV20-1 | TGCAGTGCTAGTAGGCTTGCCAACTATGGCTACACCTTC | CSASRLANYGYTF
few | 14 | - | TRBJ2-5 | TRBV7-3 | TGTGCCAGCAGCTTAGTTTCTAGCGATGAGACCCAGTACTTC | CASSLVSSDETQYF
many | 15 | - | TRBJ2-3 | TRBV15 | TGTGCCACCAGCTCACTACTAGCCCCCACAGATACGCAGTATTTT | CATSSLLAPTDTQYF
few | 15 | - | TRBJ2-7 | TRBV6-1 | TGTGCCAGCAGTGAAGCGGGTCAGATATTTTACGAGCAGTACTTC | CASSEAGQIFYEQYF
many | 15 | TRBD2 | TRBJ2-7 | TRBV27 | TGTGCCAGCAGTTTTAGGCTAGCGGGAGCATCCGAGCAGTACTTC | CASSFRLAGASEQYF
- | 14 | TRBD2 | TRBJ2-5 | TRBV10-3 | TGTGCCATCGGACTAGCGGGAGGCGAACAGACCCAGTACTTC | CAIGLAGGEQTQYF
few | 15 | TRBD2 | TRBJ2-1 | TRBV7-8 | TGTGCCAGCACCCCGGGACTAGCGGGTTACAATGAGCAGTTCTTC | CASTPGLAGYNEQFF
few | 15 | - | TRBJ2-1 | TRBV3-1 | TGTGCCAGCAGCCAGAGCGGGCGTACCTACAATGAGCAGTTCTTC | CASSQSGRTYNEQFF
few | 14 | - | TRBJ1-6 | TRBV7-9 | TGTGCCAGCAGTTTAGAGGGACCTCAGTCACCCCTCCACTTT | CASSLEGPQSPLHF
- | 13 | TRBD1 | TRBJ2-7 | TRBV6-2/TRBV6-3 | TGTGCCAGCAGTTCCACAGGGGTCTACGAGCTGTACTTC | CASSSTGVYELYF
- | 18 | TRBD2 | TRBJ2-6 | TRBV7-6 | TGTGCCAGCAGCTTATGGGCTAGCGGAAACTCTGGGGCCAACGTCCTGACTTTC | CASSLWASGNSGANVLTF
many | 15 | TRBD2 | TRBJ2-2 | TRBV20-1 | TGCAGTGCTCCCGCGGGGGGGGCGTACGTCGGGGAGCTGTTTTTT | CSAPAGGAYVGELFF
many | 17 | - | TRBJ2-2 | TRBV5-1 | TGCGCCAGCAGCTTTTATCTACCGACTGACGGCACCGGGGAGCTGTTTTTT | CASSFYLPTDGTGELFF
few | 13 | - | TRBJ1-2 | TRBV5-1 | TGCGCCAGCAGCTCCGGCCAGCTCCTGGGCTACACCTTC | CASSSGQLLGYTF
few | 14 | - | TRBJ2-7 | TRBV7-6 | TGTGCCAGCAGCTTAGTGGCCCTAGCGTATGAGCAGTACTTC | CASSLVALAYEQYF
few | 14 | TRBD1 | TRBJ2-5 | TRBV20-1 | TGCAGTGCTAGAGAGGGGACAGCGGTAATGGCCCAGTACTTC | CSAREGTAVMAQYF
medium-sized | 12 | - | TRBJ1-2 | TRBV27 | TGTGCCAGCAGTTTCTCAGGTTATGGCTACACCTTC | CASSFSGYGYTF
few | 15 | - | TRBJ1-2 | TRBV7-8 | TGTGCCAGCAGCTTAGCGGCTACTACCAACTATGGCTACACCTTC | CASSLAATTNYGYTF
few | 17 | TRBD2 | TRBJ2-5 | TRBV4-1 | TGCGCCAGCAGCCAGCCGCCGGGACTAGCGGAACAAGAGACCCAGTACTTC | CASSQPPGLAEQETQYF
- | 17 | - | TRBJ2-7 | TRBV3-1 | TGTGCCAGCAGCCAAGAAAGGCCAGGGGTTGAGCCCTACGAGCAGTACTTC | CASSQERPGVEPYEQYF
few | 12 | - | TRBJ1-5 | TRBV30 | TGTGCCTGGAGCGGAAGCAATCAGCCCCAGCATTTT | CAWSGSNQPQHF
- | 15 | TRBD1 | TRBJ1-6 | TRBV20-1 | TGCAGTGCTTATGACAGGGGATCCCATAATTCACCCCTCCACTTT | CSAYDRGSHNSPLHF
many | 15 | - | TRBJ1-1 | TRBV4-3 | TGCGCCAGCAGCCAAGATTTGTCCGACTACACTGAAGCTTTCTTT | CASSQDLSDYTEAFF
- | 15 | TRBD2 | TRBJ2-1 | TRBV28 | TGTGCCAGCAGTTTGTGGCGGGAGGGCCGCAATGAGCAGTTCTTC | CASSLWREGRNEQFF
- | 14 | - | TRBJ1-5 | TRBV5-5 | TGTGCCAGCAGCTGGAGTACAGACAGACCACCCCAGCATTTT | CASSWSTDRPPQHF
few | 14 | - | TRBJ1-1 | TRBV5-8 | TGTGCCAGCAGCCCCCGCGAGGGTACCGCTGAAGCTTTCTTT | CASSPREGTAEAFF
few | 17 | TRBD1 | TRBJ1-1 | TRBV6-1 | TGTGCCAGCAGTGAAGCGCCGACAGGGGGCGGGGACACTGAAGCTTTCTTT | CASSEAPTGGGDTEAFF
few | 15 | - | TRBJ1-2 | TRBV9 | TGTGCCAGCAGCCTAACCCGGGGAGCTAACTATGGCTACACCTTC | CASSLTRGANYGYTF
few | 13 | - | TRBJ1-5 | TRBV20-1 | TGCAGTGCTAGATCAGCAAAGGATCAGCCCCAGCATTTT | CSARSAKDQPQHF